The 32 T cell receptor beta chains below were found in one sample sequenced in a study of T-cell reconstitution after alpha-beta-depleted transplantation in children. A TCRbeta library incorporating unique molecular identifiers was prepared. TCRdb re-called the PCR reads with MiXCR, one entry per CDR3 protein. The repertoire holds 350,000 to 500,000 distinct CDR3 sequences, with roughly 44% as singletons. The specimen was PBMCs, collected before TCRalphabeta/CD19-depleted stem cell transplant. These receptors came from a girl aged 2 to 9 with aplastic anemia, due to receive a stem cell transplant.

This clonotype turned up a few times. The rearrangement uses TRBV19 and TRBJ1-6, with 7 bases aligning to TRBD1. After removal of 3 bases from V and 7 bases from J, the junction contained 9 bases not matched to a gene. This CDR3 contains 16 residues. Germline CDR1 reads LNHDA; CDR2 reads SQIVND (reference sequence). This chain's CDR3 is CASSMGLQGINSPLHF. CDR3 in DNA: TGTGCCAGTAGTATGGGGCTACAGGGGATCAATTCACCCCTCCACTTT.

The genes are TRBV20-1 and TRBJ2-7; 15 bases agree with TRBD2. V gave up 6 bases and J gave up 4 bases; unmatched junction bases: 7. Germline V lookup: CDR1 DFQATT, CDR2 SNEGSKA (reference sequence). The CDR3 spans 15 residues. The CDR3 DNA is TGCAGTGCATCGTCGGGACTAGCGGGAGGATACGAGCAGTACTTC. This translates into CSASSGLAGGYEQYF.

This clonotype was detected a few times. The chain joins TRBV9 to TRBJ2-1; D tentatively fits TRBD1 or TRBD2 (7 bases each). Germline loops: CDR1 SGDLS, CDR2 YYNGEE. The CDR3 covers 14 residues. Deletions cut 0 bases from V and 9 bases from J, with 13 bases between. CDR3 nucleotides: TGTGCCAGCAGCGTAGTGCAGGGGGAGGGTGAGCAGTTCTTC. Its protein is CASSVVQGEGEQFF.

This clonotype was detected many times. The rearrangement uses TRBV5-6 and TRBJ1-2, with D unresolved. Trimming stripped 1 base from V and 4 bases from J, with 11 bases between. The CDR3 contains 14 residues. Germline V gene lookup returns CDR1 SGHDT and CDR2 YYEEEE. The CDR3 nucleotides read TGTGCCAGCAGCTTGCGGCACGATCTCTATGGCTACACCTTC. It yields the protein CASSLRHDLYGYTF.

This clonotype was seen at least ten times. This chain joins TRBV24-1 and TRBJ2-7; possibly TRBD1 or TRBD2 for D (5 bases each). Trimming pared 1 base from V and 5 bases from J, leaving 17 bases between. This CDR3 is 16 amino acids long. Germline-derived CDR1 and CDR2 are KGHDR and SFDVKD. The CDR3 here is CATSDFEARDGNEQYF. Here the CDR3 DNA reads TGTGCCACCAGTGATTTCGAAGCCCGGGACGGTAACGAGCAGTACTTC.

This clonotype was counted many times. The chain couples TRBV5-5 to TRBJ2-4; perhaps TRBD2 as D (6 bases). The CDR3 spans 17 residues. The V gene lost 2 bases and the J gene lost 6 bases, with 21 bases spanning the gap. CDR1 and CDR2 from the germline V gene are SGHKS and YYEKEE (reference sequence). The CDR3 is CASSLGREGVERNIQYF. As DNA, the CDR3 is TGTGCCAGCAGCTTAGGGCGGGAAGGGGTGGAGAGAAACATTCAGTACTTC. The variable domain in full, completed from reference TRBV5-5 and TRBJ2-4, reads DAGVTQSPTHLIKTRGQQVTLRCSPISGHKSVSWYQQVLGQGPQFIFQYYEKEERGRGNFPDRFSARQFPNYSSELNVNALLLGDSALYLCASSLGREGVERNIQYFGAGTRLSVL.

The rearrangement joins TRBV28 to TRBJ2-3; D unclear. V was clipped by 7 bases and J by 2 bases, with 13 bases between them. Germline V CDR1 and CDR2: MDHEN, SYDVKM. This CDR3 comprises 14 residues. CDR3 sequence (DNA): TGTGCCAGCACTCAAGGCCAGTCCACAGATACGCAGTATTTT. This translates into CASTQGQSTDTQYF.

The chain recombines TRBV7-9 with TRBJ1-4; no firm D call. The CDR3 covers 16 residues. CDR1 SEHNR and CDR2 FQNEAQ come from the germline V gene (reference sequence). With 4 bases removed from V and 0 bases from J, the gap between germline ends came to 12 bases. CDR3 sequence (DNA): TGTGCCAGCAGCTGGTCCCAGCTGCCAACTAATGAAAAACTGTTTTTT. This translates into CASSWSQLPTNEKLFF.

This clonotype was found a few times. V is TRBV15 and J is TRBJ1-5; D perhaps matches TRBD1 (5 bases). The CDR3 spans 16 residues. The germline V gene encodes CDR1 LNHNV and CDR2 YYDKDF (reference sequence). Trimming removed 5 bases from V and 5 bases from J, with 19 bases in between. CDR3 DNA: TGTGCCACCAGCGGGAGAGGAGGGACCTACTATCAGCCCCAGCATTTT. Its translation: CATSGRGGTYYQPQHF. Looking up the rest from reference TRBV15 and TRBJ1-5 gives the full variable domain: DAMVIQNPRYQVTQFGKPVTLSCSQTLNHNVMYWYQQKSSQAPKLLFHYYDKDFNNEADTPDNFQSRRPNTSFCFLDIRSPGLGDTAMYLCATSGRGGTYYQPQHFGDGTRLSIL.

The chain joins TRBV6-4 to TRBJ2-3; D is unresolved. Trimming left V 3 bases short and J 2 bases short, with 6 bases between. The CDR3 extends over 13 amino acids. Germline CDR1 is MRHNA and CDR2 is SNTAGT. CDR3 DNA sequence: TGTGCCAGCAGTGATCCCCACACAGATACGCAGTATTTT. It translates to CASSDPHTDTQYF.

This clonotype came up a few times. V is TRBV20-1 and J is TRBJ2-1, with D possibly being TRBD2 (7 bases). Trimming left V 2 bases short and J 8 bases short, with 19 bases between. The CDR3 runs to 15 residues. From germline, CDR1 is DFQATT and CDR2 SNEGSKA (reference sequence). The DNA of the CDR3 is TGCAGTGCTAGACTAGCGGAGGGGGGGCGCCATGAGCAGTTCTTC. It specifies CSARLAEGGRHEQFF.

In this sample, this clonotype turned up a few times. CDR3 nucleotides: TGTGCCAGCAGCTTAGTGTTCGGCAAATACAATGAGCAGTTCTTC. This sequence encodes CASSLVFGKYNEQFF. The chain has TRBV7-9 and TRBJ2-1; the D is unclear. This CDR3 spans 15 amino acids. V was cut by 1 base and J by 4 bases, with 11 bases left in between. Germline V lookup: CDR1 SEHNR, CDR2 FQNEAQ (reference sequence).

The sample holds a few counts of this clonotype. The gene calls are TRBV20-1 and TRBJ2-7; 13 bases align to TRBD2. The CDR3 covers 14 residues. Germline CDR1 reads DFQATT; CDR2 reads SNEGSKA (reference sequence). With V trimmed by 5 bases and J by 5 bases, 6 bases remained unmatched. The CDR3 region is CSAPRLAGGNEQYF. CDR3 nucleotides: TGCAGTGCTCCGCGACTAGCGGGAGGAAACGAGCAGTACTTC.

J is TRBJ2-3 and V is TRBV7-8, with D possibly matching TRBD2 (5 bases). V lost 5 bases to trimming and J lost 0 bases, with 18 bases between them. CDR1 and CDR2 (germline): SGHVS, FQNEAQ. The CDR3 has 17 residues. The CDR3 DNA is TGTGCCAGCAGCCAAATTGAGGGATTTCCTAGCACAGATACGCAGTATTTT. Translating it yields CASSQIEGFPSTDTQYF.

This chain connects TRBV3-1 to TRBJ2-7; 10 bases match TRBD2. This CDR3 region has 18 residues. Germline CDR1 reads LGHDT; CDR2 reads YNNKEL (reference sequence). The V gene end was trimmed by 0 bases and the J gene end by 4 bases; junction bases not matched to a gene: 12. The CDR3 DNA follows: TGTGCCAGCAGCCAAGAAGGATTAGCGGGAGGACACTATTACGAGCAGTACTTC. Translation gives CASSQEGLAGGHYYEQYF.

This CDR3 is CASSAQTGGTEAFF. CDR3 in DNA: TGCGCCAGCAGCGCCCAGACAGGGGGCACTGAAGCTTTCTTT. V gene TRBV5-1 combines with J gene TRBJ1-1; 9 nucleotides align to TRBD1. V lost 4 bases, J lost 4 bases, and 5 bases stayed unmatched. This CDR3 is 14 amino acids long. In germline, CDR1 is SGHRS, CDR2 YFSETQ.

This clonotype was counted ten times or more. This chain's CDR3 is CSARGFSYEQYF. The CDR3 DNA reads TGCAGTGCCCGGGGATTTTCCTACGAGCAGTACTTC. J is TRBJ2-7 and V is TRBV20-1, with D tentatively TRBD2 (5 bases). The germline V gene encodes CDR1 DFQATT and CDR2 SNEGSKA (reference sequence). Trimming stripped 6 bases from V and 1 base from J, with 10 bases between. The CDR3 contains 12 residues.

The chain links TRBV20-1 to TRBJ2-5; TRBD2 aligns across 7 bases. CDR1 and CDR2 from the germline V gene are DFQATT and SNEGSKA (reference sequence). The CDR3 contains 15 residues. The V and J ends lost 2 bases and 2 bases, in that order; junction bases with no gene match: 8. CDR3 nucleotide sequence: TGCAGTGCTAGATTTGGACTAGTCGCGCAAGAGACCCAGTACTTC. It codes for CSARFGLVAQETQYF.

CDR3 sequence (DNA): TGTGCCAGCAGCCACCCGACAGGGGGCTACGAGCAGTACTTC. It yields the protein CASSHPTGGYEQYF. V and J are TRBV6-1 and TRBJ2-7; TRBD1 matches 9 bases. The CDR3 extends over 14 amino acids. CDR1 and CDR2 (germline): MNHNS, SASEGT. Losses at the gene ends were 6 bases for V and 3 bases for J; bases not matched to a gene: 6.

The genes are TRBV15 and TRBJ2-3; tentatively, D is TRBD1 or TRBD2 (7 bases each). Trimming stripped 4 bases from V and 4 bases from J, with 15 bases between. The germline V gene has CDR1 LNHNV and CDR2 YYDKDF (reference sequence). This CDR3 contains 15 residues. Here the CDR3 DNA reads TGTGCCACCAGCACAGGGGGAGGGGGTGCAGATACGCAGTATTTT. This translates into CATSTGGGGADTQYF.

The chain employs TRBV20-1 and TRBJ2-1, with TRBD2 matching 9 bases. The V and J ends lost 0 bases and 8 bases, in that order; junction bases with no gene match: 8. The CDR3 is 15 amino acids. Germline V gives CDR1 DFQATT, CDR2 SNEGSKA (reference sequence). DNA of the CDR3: TGCAGTGCTAGAGATCCGGGCGGGAGGGGGGATGAGCAGTTCTTC. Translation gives CSARDPGGRGDEQFF.

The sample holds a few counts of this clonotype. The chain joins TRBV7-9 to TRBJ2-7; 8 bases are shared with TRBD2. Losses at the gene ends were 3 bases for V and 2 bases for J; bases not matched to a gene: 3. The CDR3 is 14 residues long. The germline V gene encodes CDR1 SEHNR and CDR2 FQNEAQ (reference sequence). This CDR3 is CASSFSGDPYEQYF. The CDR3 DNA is TGTGCCAGCAGCTTTAGCGGGGACCCCTACGAGCAGTACTTC.

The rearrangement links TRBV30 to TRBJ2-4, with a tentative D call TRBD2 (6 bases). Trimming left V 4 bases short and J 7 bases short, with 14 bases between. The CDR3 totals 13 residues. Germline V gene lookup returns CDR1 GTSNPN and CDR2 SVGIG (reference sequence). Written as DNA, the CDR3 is TGTGCCTGGAATTCTGGCGGGATGAACATTCAGTACTTC. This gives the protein CAWNSGGMNIQYF.

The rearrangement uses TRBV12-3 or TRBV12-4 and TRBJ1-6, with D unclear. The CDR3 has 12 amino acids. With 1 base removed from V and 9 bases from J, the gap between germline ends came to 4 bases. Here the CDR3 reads CASSLGSSPLHF. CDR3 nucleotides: TGTGCCAGCAGTTTAGGGAGTTCACCCCTCCACTTT.

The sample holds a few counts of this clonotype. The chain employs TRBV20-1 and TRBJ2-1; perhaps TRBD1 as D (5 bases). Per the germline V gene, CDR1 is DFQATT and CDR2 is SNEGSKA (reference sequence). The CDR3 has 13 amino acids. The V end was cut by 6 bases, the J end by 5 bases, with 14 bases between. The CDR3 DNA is TGCAGTGCCCACGATCTCAGGGACAATGAGCAGTTCTTC. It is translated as CSAHDLRDNEQFF.

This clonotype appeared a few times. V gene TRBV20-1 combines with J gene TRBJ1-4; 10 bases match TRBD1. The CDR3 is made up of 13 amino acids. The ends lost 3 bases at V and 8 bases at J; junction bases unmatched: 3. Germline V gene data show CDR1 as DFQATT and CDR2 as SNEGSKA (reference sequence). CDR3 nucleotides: TGCAGTGCTAGGACAGGGGGCGACGAAAAACTGTTTTTT. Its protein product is CSARTGGDEKLFF.

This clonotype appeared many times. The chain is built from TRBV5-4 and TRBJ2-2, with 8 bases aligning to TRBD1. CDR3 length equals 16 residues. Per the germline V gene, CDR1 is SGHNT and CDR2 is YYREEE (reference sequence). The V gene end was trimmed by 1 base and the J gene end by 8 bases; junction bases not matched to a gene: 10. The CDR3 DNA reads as TGTGCCAGCAGCTTGCGAGGACAGGGAGTTCGGGGGGAGCTGTTTTTT. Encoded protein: CASSLRGQGVRGELFF.

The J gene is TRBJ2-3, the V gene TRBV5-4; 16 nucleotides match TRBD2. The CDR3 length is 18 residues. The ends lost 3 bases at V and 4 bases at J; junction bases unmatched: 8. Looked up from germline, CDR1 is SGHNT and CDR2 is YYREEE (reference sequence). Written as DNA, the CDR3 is TGTGCCAGCAGCTCGGGACTAGCGGGAGGGCCGGGACCAGATACGCAGTATTTT. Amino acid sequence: CASSSGLAGGPGPDTQYF.

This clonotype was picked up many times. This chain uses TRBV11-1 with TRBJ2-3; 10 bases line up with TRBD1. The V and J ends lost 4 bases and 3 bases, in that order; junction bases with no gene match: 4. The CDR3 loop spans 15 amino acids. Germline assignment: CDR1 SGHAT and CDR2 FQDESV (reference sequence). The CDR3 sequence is CASSSPGQGTDTQYF. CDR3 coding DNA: TGTGCCAGCAGCTCTCCGGGACAGGGGACAGATACGCAGTATTTT.

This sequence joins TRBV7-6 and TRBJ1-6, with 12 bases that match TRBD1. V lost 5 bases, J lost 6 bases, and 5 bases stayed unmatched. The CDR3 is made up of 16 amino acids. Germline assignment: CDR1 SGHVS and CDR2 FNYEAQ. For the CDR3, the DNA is TGTGCCAGCAGCCCCGGGACAGGGGGCGGTAATTCACCCCTCCACTTT. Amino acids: CASSPGTGGGNSPLHF.

This chain's CDR3 is CSATRLGTPADTQYF. CDR3 bases: TGCAGTGCTACGAGACTTGGGACCCCTGCAGATACGCAGTATTTT. The V call is TRBV20-1, the J call TRBJ2-3; tentatively, D is TRBD1 or TRBD2 (5 bases each). This CDR3 is 15 amino acids long. V was trimmed by 4 bases and J by 4 bases, leaving 18 bases between them. CDR1 DFQATT and CDR2 SNEGSKA come from the germline V gene (reference sequence).

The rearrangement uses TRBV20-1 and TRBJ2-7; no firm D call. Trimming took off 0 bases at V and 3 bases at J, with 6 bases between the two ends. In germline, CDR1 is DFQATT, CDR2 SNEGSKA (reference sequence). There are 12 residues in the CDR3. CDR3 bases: TGCAGTGCTAGAGATTCGCTCTACGAGCAGTACTTC. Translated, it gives CSARDSLYEQYF.